The 10 T cell receptor beta chains reported below all come from one sample, sequenced in a study of T cells expressing NK-cell markers. One entry per CDR3 protein, without DNA, is what TCRdb gives after re-calling the 5' RACE reads. The sample is made up of about 150,000 distinct CDR3 sequences, and the top ten hold 12% of it. The sequenced sample consisted of blood T cells: a sorted CD56 or NKG2C T cell subset, CD4+ or CD8+ T cells, or bulk PBMC T cells (not recorded which). The source of these receptors is a man between 18 and 35 years old in good health.

The rearrangement joins TRBV5-6 to TRBJ1-5; the TCRdb D gene call, TRBD1, has no DNA to confirm it. CDR1 SGHDT and CDR2 YYEEEE come from the germline V gene. This CDR3 comprises 14 residues. CDR3 sequence reads: CASSLTPAGQPQHF.

The chain recombines TRBV29-1 with TRBJ2-3; as DNA is missing, the TRBD2 call by TCRdb cannot be tested. Germline V lookup: CDR1 SQVTM, CDR2 ANQGSEA. The CDR3 runs 13 residues. CDR3 amino acids: CSHPEGSTDTQYF.

CDR3 region: CATSRDGGTSVAEQFF. The chain joins TRBV15 to TRBJ2-1; TCRdb names TRBD2, which stays unverified in the absence of DNA. The CDR3 sequence is 16 residues long. Looked up from germline, CDR1 is LNHNV and CDR2 is YYDKDF (reference sequence).

The chain couples TRBV5-1 to TRBJ2-3; TCRdb's D call of TRBD2 is untestable without DNA. The CDR3 length is 16 residues. The germline V gene has CDR1 SGHRS and CDR2 YFSETQ. This CDR3 is CASSLARAGVSDTQYF.

The V gene is TRBV5-1, the J gene TRBJ1-5; TCRdb's assignment of TRBD1 cannot be checked, as there is no DNA. The CDR3 is 13 residues long. The germline V gene has CDR1 SGHRS and CDR2 YFSETQ. CDR3 residues: CASSSGVDQPQHF.

The chain joins TRBV12-3 or TRBV12-4 to TRBJ2-3; TCRdb picks TRBD2, but there is no DNA to check that call. CDR3 length equals 14 residues. Here the CDR3 reads CASSAGASADTQYF.

V gene TRBV6-2 or TRBV6-3 combines with J gene TRBJ1-6. Germline V CDR1 and CDR2: MNHEY, SVGEGT. The CDR3 is 11 amino acids. CDR3 residues: CASSYGQTIHF.

This chain connects TRBV29-1 to TRBJ2-7. There are 12 residues in the CDR3. The germline V gene encodes CDR1 SQVTM and CDR2 ANQGSEA. The CDR3 spells CSVEGGTYEQYF.

The chain uses TRBV15 and TRBJ1-5; without DNA, the TCRdb call of TRBD1 cannot be checked. Per germline, CDR1 LNHNV and CDR2 YYDKDF (reference sequence). The CDR3 has 15 residues. CDR3: CATSRSGGGNQPQHF.

The chain uses TRBV4-3 and TRBJ2-1. There are 15 residues in the CDR3. The germline V gene has CDR1 LGHNA and CDR2 YSLEER. The CDR3 sequence: CASSLDSNFYNEQFF.